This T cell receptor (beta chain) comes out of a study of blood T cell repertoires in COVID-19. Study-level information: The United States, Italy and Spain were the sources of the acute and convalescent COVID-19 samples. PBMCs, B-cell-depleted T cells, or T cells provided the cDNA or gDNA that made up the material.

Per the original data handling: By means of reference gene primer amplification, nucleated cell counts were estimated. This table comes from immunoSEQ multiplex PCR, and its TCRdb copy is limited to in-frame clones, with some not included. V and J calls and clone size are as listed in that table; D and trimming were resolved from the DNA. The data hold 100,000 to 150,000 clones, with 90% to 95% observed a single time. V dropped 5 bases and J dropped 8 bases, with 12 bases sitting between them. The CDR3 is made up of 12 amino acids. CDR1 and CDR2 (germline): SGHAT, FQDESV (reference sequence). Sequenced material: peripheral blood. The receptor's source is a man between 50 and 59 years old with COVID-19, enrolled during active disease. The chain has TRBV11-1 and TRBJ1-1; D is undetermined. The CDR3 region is CASSPDTLEAFF. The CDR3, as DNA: TGTGCCAGCAGCCCTGACACCTTGGAAGCTTTCTTT.